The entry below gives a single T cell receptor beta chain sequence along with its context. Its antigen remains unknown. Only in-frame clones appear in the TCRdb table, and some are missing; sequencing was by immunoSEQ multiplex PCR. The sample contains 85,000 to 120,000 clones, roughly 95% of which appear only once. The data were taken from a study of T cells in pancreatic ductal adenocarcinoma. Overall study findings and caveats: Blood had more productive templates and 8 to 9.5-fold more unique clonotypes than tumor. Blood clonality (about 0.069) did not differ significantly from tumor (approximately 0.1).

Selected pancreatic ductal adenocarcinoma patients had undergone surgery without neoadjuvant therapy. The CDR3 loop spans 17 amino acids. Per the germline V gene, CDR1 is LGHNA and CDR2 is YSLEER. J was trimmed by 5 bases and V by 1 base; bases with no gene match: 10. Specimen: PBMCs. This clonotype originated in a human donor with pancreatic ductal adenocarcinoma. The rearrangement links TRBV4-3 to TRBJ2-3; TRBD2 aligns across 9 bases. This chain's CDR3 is CASSQAPGLAFLDTQYF. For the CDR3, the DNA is TGCGCCAGCAGCCAAGCACCGGGACTAGCTTTTTTAGATACGCAGTATTTT.